This passage covers 6 T cell receptor beta chains from one sample sequenced in a study of cytomegalovirus exposure and HLA in healthy donors. Use of 60 Vbeta and 13 Jbeta primers characterized the PCR. TCRdb keeps only in-frame clones here, not all; method: immunoSEQ multiplex PCR. The top ten hold 2.5% to 3% of the sample, which has about 96,000 clones, roughly 74% seen once. Sequenced: PBMCs. The receptors originated from a female donor in good health and CMV-seropositive.

V is TRBV11-2 and J is TRBJ2-5; 7 bases map to TRBD2. The DNA end lines up better with TRBJ2-7; the J call may be wrong. From germline, CDR1 is SGHAT and CDR2 FQNNGV. This CDR3 region has 14 residues. The CDR3 DNA reads as TGTGCCAGCACCATTGGGAGGGGACTCTACGAGCAGTACTTC. It codes for CASTIGRGLYEQYF.

The chain recombines TRBV4-2 with TRBJ2-7; 9 nucleotides agree with TRBD2. There are 18 residues in the CDR3. Germline CDR1 reads LGHNA; CDR2 reads YNFKEQ. The ends lost 0 bases at V and 5 bases at J; junction bases unmatched: 14. In DNA form, the CDR3 reads TGTGCCAGCAGCCAAGACGGGGGGGCGGGAGGGCCGGTGAACGAGCAGTACTTC. Its translation: CASSQDGGAGGPVNEQYF.

This chain uses TRBV5-1 with TRBJ1-2, with 9 positions matching TRBD1. The CDR3 is made up of 15 amino acids. J gave up 7 bases and V 6 bases, and 13 bases lay outside the gene matches. Germline assignment: CDR1 SGHRS and CDR2 YFSETQ. The CDR3 DNA is TGCGCCAGCACCCCGGACAGGGGAATCTCTAGTGGCTACACCTTC. As protein: CASTPDRGISSGYTF.

V is TRBV10-1 and J is TRBJ1-1; weak D call: TRBD1 (6 bases). This CDR3 is built from 14 residues. The germline V and J ends were trimmed by 8 bases and 7 bases, with 20 bases remaining between them. In germline, CDR1 is WNHNN, CDR2 SYGVQD (reference sequence). CDR3 region: CASSNRGGLHEAFF. The CDR3 region has the DNA TGCGCCAGCTCCAATAGGGGGGGGCTCCATGAAGCTTTCTTT.

The chain uses TRBV6-1 and TRBJ2-5; TRBD1 matches 7 bases. Germline trimming cut 6 bases from V and 11 bases from J; bases unmatched to any gene: 18. The germline V gene has CDR1 MNHNS and CDR2 SASEGT. The CDR3 has 15 amino acids. The CDR3 DNA follows: TGTGCCAGCAGCGCCCCCACCGGGACAGCACGGCCGCAGTACTTC. Its translation is CASSAPTGTARPQYF.

The chain carries TRBV29-1 and TRBJ1-2; D gene unclear. The CDR3 consists of 14 residues. V shed 1 base and J shed 7 bases, with 16 bases lying between them. Germline V gives CDR1 SQVTM, CDR2 ANQGSEA. CDR3 protein: CSVEGGGILGGYTF. The CDR3 DNA reads TGCAGCGTTGAAGGGGGAGGGATCTTGGGTGGCTACACCTTC.